This T cell receptor (beta chain) was captured by sequencing in a study of post-analysis software for immune sequencing data. In the study overall: Courses of disease covered relapsing-remitting, secondary progressive and progressive-relapsing multiple sclerosis.

On this clonotype itself: Its antigen is as yet unknown.

V trimming: 3 bases; J trimming: 3 bases; junction bases outside the gene matches: 11. CDR1 is DFQATT, CDR2 SNEGSKA, per germline (reference sequence). The CDR3 has 15 amino acids. Study-wide findings and caveats: Included in a set of 5 or 6 TRBV segments more frequent in patients than controls were TRBV5-6, TRBV5-1 and TRBV20-1.

The authors incorporated unique molecular identifiers into the TCR beta cDNA libraries. TCRdb ran MiXCR on the PCR reads and lists one entry per CDR3 protein. The table records roughly 800,000 distinct CDR3 sequences, just over 45% of them present only once. The rearrangement links TRBV20-1 to TRBJ2-7; TRBD2 aligns across 7 bases. The sequenced sample was blood. This TCR was recovered from a girl aged 5-17 years with multiple sclerosis. The CDR3 DNA follows: TGCAGTGCTAGCCCCTTCAGCGGGAAAATCTACGAGCAGTACTTC. This codes for CSASPFSGKIYEQYF.